Listed below are T cell receptor beta chains from one sample, sequenced in a study of T cell repertoires in cytomegalovirus infection. No antigen has been identified for these receptors. TCRdb called the reads again in MiXCR, with one record for every CDR3 protein. The sample lists 600,000 to 700,000 distinct CDR3 sequences, around 30% occurring once. The source material was cultured PBMCs, sampled from culture after CMV antigen stimulation. The receptors shown here come from a human donor in good health (CMV status not recorded). Some clones in this sample may be carry-over from other donors' samples. CDR3s include the opening cysteine and the closing phenylalanine or tryptophan. The D gene is left open where the match is weak. Clone sizes are given selectively: once, few, many, or a class where the clone is expanded.

TRBV5-5	.	13	TRBJ2-1	.	TGTGCCAGCAGCTTGGGGAGTCCAGATGAGCAGTTCTTC	CASSLGSPDEQFF
TRBV28	.	14	TRBJ1-2	few	TGTGCCAGCTGGTCCAGGGCGGCTTTACGTGGCTACACCTTC	CASWSRAALRGYTF
TRBV5-5	.	13	TRBJ2-1	.	TGTGCCAGCAGGGCTAGTGGACCTCAAGAGCAGTTCTTC	CASRASGPQEQFF
TRBV2	TRBD1	12	TRBJ1-4	.	TGTGCCGGGCGACAGGGTCGAGAAAAACTGTTTTTT	CAGRQGREKLFF
TRBV7-6	.	14	TRBJ1-5	few	TGTGCCAGCAGCTTAGCGTGGGGTAATCAGCCCCAGCATTTT	CASSLAWGNQPQHF
TRBV18	TRBD1	15	TRBJ1-1	once	TGTGCCAGCTCTTCACAGGGGGTATTGGGCACTGAAGCTTTCTTT	CASSSQGVLGTEAFF
TRBV15	.	17	TRBJ2-1	.	TGTGCCACCAGCACCCCTGGGGGACTCTTGGAATACAATGAGCAGTTCTTC	CATSTPGGLLEYNEQFF
TRBV7-2	.	13	TRBJ1-1	many	TGTGCCAGCAGCTTAGTATCGGGCTCTGAAGCTTTCTTT	CASSLVSGSEAFF
TRBV20-1	.	15	TRBJ1-2	.	TGCAGTGCTAGCGGGGACGGACATACTAACTATGGCTACACCTTC	CSASGDGHTNYGYTF
TRBV19	.	15	TRBJ2-2	.	TGTGCCAGTAGGACCGCCGGGACTAACACCGGGGAGCTGTTTTTT	CASRTAGTNTGELFF
TRBV27	TRBD1	14	TRBJ1-6	.	TGTGCCAGCAGGTGGGGACAGGGGGCATTCACCCTCCACTTT	CASRWGQGAFTLHF
TRBV7-6	TRBD1	16	TRBJ2-3	few	TGTGCCAGCAGCTTAGGGTGGACAGGAGCCACAGATACGCAGTATTTT	CASSLGWTGATDTQYF
TRBV4-1	.	14	TRBJ1-2	few	TGCGCCAGCAGCCAAGTCAGGGCGAATTATGGCTACACCTTC	CASSQVRANYGYTF
TRBV11-2	.	19	TRBJ2-2	few	TGTGCCAGCCAAACCCATAGGGGTGGGCAGGAACTGAACACCGGGGAGCTGTTTTTT	CASQTHRGGQELNTGELFF
TRBV4-1	.	14	TRBJ2-7	.	TGCGCCAGCAGCCAAGAGTTCCGGGGCTACGAGCAGTACTTC	CASSQEFRGYEQYF
TRBV2	.	14	TRBJ1-1	.	TGTGCCAGCAAGTCGTGGAGCAGGGACACTGAAGCTTTCTTT	CASKSWSRDTEAFF
TRBV7-8	TRBD1	16	TRBJ2-3	.	TGTGCCAGCAGCCCCCGGGGCAGGGGGCGATCAGATACGCAGTATTTT	CASSPRGRGRSDTQYF
TRBV6-6	.	13	TRBJ2-7	few	TGTGCCAGTGGACAGTTTTCCATCTACGAGCAGTACTTC	CASGQFSIYEQYF
TRBV3-1	TRBD1	14	TRBJ2-5	.	TGTGCCACCCGGGACAGGGGATCGCAAGAGACCCAGTACTTC	CATRDRGSQETQYF
TRBV12-3/TRBV12-4	.	14	TRBJ1-2	few	TGTGCCAGCAGTTCACTCGACAGGCCGGGGGGCTACACCTTC	CASSSLDRPGGYTF
TRBV28	TRBD2	17	TRBJ2-1	.	TGTGCCAGCAGCCCGCCCGGGTGGCGGGGGGGCAACAATGAGCAGTTCTTC	CASSPPGWRGGNNEQFF
TRBV6-2/TRBV6-3	TRBD2	14	TRBJ2-5	.	TGTGCCAGCAACCCCGGGACTAGCGCCGAGACCCAGTACTTC	CASNPGTSAETQYF
TRBV6-6	TRBD2	14	TRBJ2-3	.	TGTGCCAGCAGTTACTCGACTAGCTTGGATACGCAGTATTTT	CASSYSTSLDTQYF
TRBV6-1	.	15	TRBJ2-5	.	TGTGCCAGCAGGCTATCCAGGCCAGGGCTAGAGACCCAGTACTTC	CASRLSRPGLETQYF
TRBV7-6	TRBD1	13	TRBJ2-3	once	TGTGCCAGCAGCACACACAGGGGCGATACGCAGTATTTT	CASSTHRGDTQYF
TRBV20-1	.	11	TRBJ2-7	.	TGCAGTGCAGCCCAGGGCTACGAGCAGTACTTC	CSAAQGYEQYF
TRBV11-2	TRBD2	15	TRBJ2-5	few	TGTGCCAGCAGCGTATTACCGGGAGGAAGAGAGACCCAGTACTTC	CASSVLPGGRETQYF
TRBV12-3/TRBV12-4	TRBD2	13	TRBJ2-5	few	TGTGCCAGCACGCTCGGGAGGGGAGAGACCCAGTACTTC	CASTLGRGETQYF
TRBV7-2	.	16	TRBJ2-5	many	TGTGCCAGCAGCAGGCCAGGACAAACCATCCAAGAGACCCAGTACTTC	CASSRPGQTIQETQYF
TRBV7-2	.	13	TRBJ1-5	many	TGTGCCAGCAGCTCTCAGGGGTTGCAGCCCCAGCATTTT	CASSSQGLQPQHF
TRBV7-4	.	14	TRBJ2-3	.	TGTGCCAGCAGCGAGGACCCAGCCGGAGATACGCAGTATTTT	CASSEDPAGDTQYF
TRBV5-5	.	14	TRBJ1-1	.	TGTGCCAGCAGCTTTAACCCGCAGAACACTGAAGCTTTCTTT	CASSFNPQNTEAFF
TRBV6-6	.	13	TRBJ1-5	few	TGTGCCAGCAATAATCCTCAGAATCAGCCCCAGCATTTT	CASNNPQNQPQHF
TRBV19	.	13	TRBJ1-2	.	TGTGCCAGCCAAATTGAGGGTTCTTATGGCTACACCTTC	CASQIEGSYGYTF
TRBV27	.	14	TRBJ1-3	.	TGTGCCAGCAGTTTGGGTGTTTCTGGAAACACCGTATATTTT	CASSLGVSGNTVYF
TRBV6-2/TRBV6-3	.	11	TRBJ1-5	.	TGTGCCAGCGGAATAGGTCAGCCCCAGCATTTT	CASGIGQPQHF
TRBV12-5	.	15	TRBJ1-5	few	TGTGCTAGTGGTTTGACGTCAAGGGGGAGACAGCCCCAGCATTTT	CASGLTSRGRQPQHF
TRBV7-9	.	11	TRBJ1-3	few	TGTGCAAAGGGGGAAGGAAACACCATATATTTT	CAKGEGNTIYF
TRBV6-6	TRBD1	14	TRBJ1-1	.	TGTGCCAGCATTAGGGACAGAAGGAACACTGAAGCTTTCTTT	CASIRDRRNTEAFF
TRBV2	.	15	TRBJ1-1	.	TGTGCCAGCAGTGAAATGCCCGGCTTCGGCACTGAAGCTTTCTTT	CASSEMPGFGTEAFF
TRBV20-1	.	14	TRBJ1-1	.	TGCAGTGCAAGAAGAGACAGCGTTGGCACTGAAGCTTTCTTT	CSARRDSVGTEAFF
TRBV6-4	TRBD1	16	TRBJ2-7	.	TGTGCCAGCACTCGGACAGGGAGCCACCGGAACTACGAGCAGTACTTC	CASTRTGSHRNYEQYF
TRBV6-6	.	13	TRBJ2-7	.	TGTGCCAGCAGTTACGCCCCCTGGGGCGAGCAGTACTTC	CASSYAPWGEQYF
TRBV12-3/TRBV12-4	.	12	TRBJ2-3	few	TGTGCCAGCAGTTTGGCGGGTCATACGCAGTATTTT	CASSLAGHTQYF
TRBV20-1	.	11	TRBJ2-1	.	TGCAGTGCCGGTGGGAGAATAGAGCAGTTCTTC	CSAGGRIEQFF